These T cell receptor beta chains were read from a single sample in a study of blood T cells in healthy people across ages. One entry per CDR3 protein, called by TCRdb with MiXCR from the 5' RACE reads. The table includes hundreds of thousands of distinct CDR3 sequences, roughly 50% detected once. Sequenced sample: blood. The receptors were gathered from a man aged 30 to 45 in good health. The CDR3 runs from the conserved cysteine through the conserved F or W. D genes are given only for firm matches. Clone size appears in some rows only: once, few, many, or a class for an expanded clone.

v_call	d_call	clone_size	j_call	cdr3_nt	cdr3_aa
TRBV6-5	-	-	TRBJ2-5	TGTGCCAGCAGTTCCGATAGGGGAAATTACGAGACCCAGTACTTC	CASSSDRGNYETQYF
TRBV9	-	-	TRBJ2-1	TGTGCCAGCAGCGAGTCCGGGACAAAGTACAAGGAGCAGTTCTTC	CASSESGTKYKEQFF
TRBV7-2	-	-	TRBJ2-5	TGTGCCAGCAGCCAAAGAGCGGTACGCCGAGAGACCCAGTACTTC	CASSQRAVRRETQYF
TRBV24-1	TRBD1	-	TRBJ2-7	TGTGCCACCTCTGATGGGGGACAGAGAACATACGAGCAGTACTTC	CATSDGGQRTYEQYF
TRBV7-2	TRBD1	-	TRBJ2-1	TGTGCCAGCAGCACCCAGACAGGGGGGGATGAGCAGTTCTTC	CASSTQTGGDEQFF
TRBV9	-	-	TRBJ1-1	TGTGCCAGCAGCGTAGCTATCAGCTCAAACACTGAAGCTTTCTTT	CASSVAISSNTEAFF
TRBV7-9	TRBD2	-	TRBJ2-3	TGTGCCAGCATCGATAGCGGGCGCACAGATACGCAGTATTTT	CASIDSGRTDTQYF
TRBV5-1	TRBD2	-	TRBJ2-3	TGCGCCAGCAGCTTCGGCGATACTAGCGTGTATTTT	CASSFGDTSVYF
TRBV14	-	-	TRBJ1-5	TGTGCCAGCAGCCAAGGCCATCAGCCCCAGCATTTT	CASSQGHQPQHF
TRBV5-1	TRBD1	once	TRBJ2-3	TGCGCCAGCAGCTTAGGACAGGGTTGGACAGATACGCAGTATTTT	CASSLGQGWTDTQYF
TRBV20-1	-	-	TRBJ2-3	TGCAGTGCTAGGTTGGCGGATAACACAGATACGCAGTATTTT	CSARLADNTDTQYF
TRBV20-1	TRBD2	-	TRBJ2-7	TGCAGTGCTACTCCCGGGACTAGTACTACGTACGAGCAGTACTTC	CSATPGTSTTYEQYF
TRBV11-1	-	-	TRBJ2-3	TGTGCCAGCAGCCTCACCGTTCGGGATACGCAGTATTTT	CASSLTVRDTQYF
TRBV2	-	few	TRBJ1-2	TGTGCCACGGGGACTCAGGGGGGCTACACCTTC	CATGTQGGYTF
TRBV7-2	TRBD1	few	TRBJ2-4	TGTGCCAGCAGCCCACAGGGCCAGGGGGCAGCCAAAAACATTCAGTACTTC	CASSPQGQGAAKNIQYF
TRBV29-1	TRBD2	-	TRBJ2-3	TGCAGCGCCCTTCGTGGAGCGGGAAGGGGTGACACAGATACGCAGTATTTT	CSALRGAGRGDTDTQYF
TRBV7-3	-	once	TRBJ2-1	TGTGCCAGCAGCCCCTCTCTAGCGAGAGACTACAGTGAGCAGTTCTTC	CASSPSLARDYSEQFF
TRBV5-1	-	few	TRBJ2-6	TGCGCCAGCGAACCAGTGGCTGGGGCCAACGTCCTGACTTTC	CASEPVAGANVLTF
TRBV24-1	-	few	TRBJ2-3	TGTGCCACCAGTGGAGGGGATACGCAGTATTTT	CATSGGDTQYF
TRBV7-6	-	-	TRBJ2-5	TGTGCCAGCAGCTTCTACACGGAAGAGACCCAGTACTTC	CASSFYTEETQYF
TRBV20-1	TRBD2	-	TRBJ2-7	TGCAGTGCCCTTAGCGGGAGTGACAACTACGAGCAGTACTTC	CSALSGSDNYEQYF
TRBV18	-	-	TRBJ1-1	TGTGCCAGCTCACGAACGGGAACATCCCTAGCTTTCTTT	CASSRTGTSLAFF
TRBV12-3/TRBV12-4	-	-	TRBJ2-4	TGTGCCAGCAGACCTACAAAGTCCAAAAACATTCAGTACTTC	CASRPTKSKNIQYF
TRBV28	-	-	TRBJ1-1	TGTGCCAGCAGTTTATTCGCCCTTGGCCCTGAAGCTTTCTTT	CASSLFALGPEAFF
TRBV7-9	-	-	TRBJ1-1	TGTGCCAGCAGCTTCCGTGCGGGGAACACTGAAGCTTTCTTT	CASSFRAGNTEAFF
TRBV4-3	TRBD2	-	TRBJ2-5	TGCGCCAGCAGCCAAGACGGCGGGAGGGAAGAGACCCAGTACTTC	CASSQDGGREETQYF
TRBV6-4	-	-	TRBJ2-7	TGTGCCAGCATCCCGAATCGGACCGAAGGAACCTACGAGCAGTACTTC	CASIPNRTEGTYEQYF
TRBV7-2	-	-	TRBJ2-3	TGTGCCAGCAGCTTAATGGGTACGCAGTATTTT	CASSLMGTQYF
TRBV4-2	TRBD2	-	TRBJ2-1	TGTGCCAGCAGCCAAGTAGCGGGAGGTGAGGAGGAGCAGTTCTTC	CASSQVAGGEEEQFF
TRBV9	TRBD2	-	TRBJ2-1	TGTGCCAGCAGCGACGGGACTAGCGGGAGTAATGAGCAGTTCTTC	CASSDGTSGSNEQFF
TRBV4-2	-	few	TRBJ2-5	TGTGCCAGCAGCCAGACGGGAGAGACCCAGTACTTC	CASSQTGETQYF
TRBV7-8	TRBD2	-	TRBJ2-3	TGTGCCAGCAGCACAGTAGCGGGAGGCAGGGATACGCAGTATTTT	CASSTVAGGRDTQYF
TRBV2	TRBD2	-	TRBJ2-1	TGTGCCAGCAGGGGACCGGGGAGCGGGGCTTACAATGAGCAGTTCTTC	CASRGPGSGAYNEQFF
TRBV6-5	-	once	TRBJ2-7	TGTGCCAGCAGTTACTCGAATCCTACCTATGAGCAGTACTTC	CASSYSNPTYEQYF
TRBV29-1	-	-	TRBJ2-1	TGCAGCGTTGGGAGGCGCAGTGAGCAGTTCTTC	CSVGRRSEQFF
TRBV13	-	-	TRBJ2-3	TGTGCCAGCAGACTTGGAGGGACTAGCACAGATACGCAGTATTTT	CASRLGGTSTDTQYF
TRBV20-1	-	-	TRBJ2-3	TGCAGTGCTTACAAACGCCGAGGGGAGACAGATACGCAGTATTTT	CSAYKRRGETDTQYF
TRBV6-6	TRBD2	-	TRBJ2-3	TGTGCCAGCCGAGGTGGTAGCGGGGGGGCATTAGATACGCAGTATTTT	CASRGGSGGALDTQYF
TRBV4-1	-	-	TRBJ2-1	TGCGCCAGCAGCCAAAACGAGGGAAATGAGCAGTTCTTT	CASSQNEGNEQFF
TRBV6-2/TRBV6-3	-	-	TRBJ2-5	TGTGCCACCGCTAGGGACGGGGAAGAGACCCAGTACTTC	CATARDGEETQYF
TRBV6-5	-	-	TRBJ2-1	TGTGCCAGCAACGGAGGTGGTGAGCAGTTCTTC	CASNGGGEQFF
TRBV7-3	-	few	TRBJ2-1	TGTGCCAGCAGCTTACTACTCCAGCCCGGTGAGCAGTTCTTC	CASSLLLQPGEQFF
TRBV20-1	TRBD1	-	TRBJ2-7	TGCAGTGCTAGAGTTCGACAGGGTTCATGGAATGAGCAGTACTTC	CSARVRQGSWNEQYF
TRBV4-1	TRBD1	-	TRBJ1-1	TGCGCCAGCAGCCCGCTGAATCCGGGACAGTACACTGAAGCTTTCTTT	CASSPLNPGQYTEAFF
TRBV20-1	-	-	TRBJ2-5	TGCAGTCCGCGGCCCCCAGTATCGGAGACCCAGTACTTC	CSPRPPVSETQYF
TRBV11-1	TRBD1	-	TRBJ2-7	TGTGCCAGCAGCTTAGCCCCTACGGGGACAGGCACCTACGAGCAGTACTTC	CASSLAPTGTGTYEQYF
TRBV20-1	TRBD2	once	TRBJ2-7	TGCAGTGCTAGAGATCCCAAGACTAGCGGGGGGGCAAATGAGCAGTACTTC	CSARDPKTSGGANEQYF